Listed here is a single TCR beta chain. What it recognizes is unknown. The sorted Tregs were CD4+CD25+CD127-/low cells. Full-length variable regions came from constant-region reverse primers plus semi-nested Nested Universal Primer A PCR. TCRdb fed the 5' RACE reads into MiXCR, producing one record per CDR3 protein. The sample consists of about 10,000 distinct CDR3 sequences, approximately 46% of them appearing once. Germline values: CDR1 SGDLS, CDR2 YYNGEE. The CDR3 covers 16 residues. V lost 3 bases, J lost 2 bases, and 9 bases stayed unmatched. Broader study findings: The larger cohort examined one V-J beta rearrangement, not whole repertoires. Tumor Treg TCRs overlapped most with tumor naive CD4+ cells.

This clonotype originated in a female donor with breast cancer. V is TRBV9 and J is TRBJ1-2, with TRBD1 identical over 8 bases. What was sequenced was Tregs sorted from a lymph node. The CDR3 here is CASSEMTGETNYGYTF. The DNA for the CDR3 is TGTGCCAGCAGCGAAATGACAGGGGAAACAAACTATGGCTACACCTTC.